The text below deals with one T cell receptor (beta chain). V lost 2 bases to trimming and J lost 1 base, with 12 bases between them. The CDR3 covers 16 residues. The germline gives CDR1 MNHEY, CDR2 SVGEGT. Clones were read by immunoSEQ multiplex PCR, and TCRdb kept only the in-frame ones, dropping some. The repertoire holds about 210,000 clones, with 83% as singletons. The entry originates in a study of blood T cell repertoires in COVID-19. The sequenced sample was peripheral blood. J is TRBJ1-5 and V is TRBV6-2 or TRBV6-3; D uncertain. The receptor's source is a woman between 40 and 50 years old with active or convalescent COVID-19. CDR3 DNA: TGTGCCAGCAGTTACGACCGTCGAGGGAGCAATCAGCCCCAGCATTTT. Translation: CASSYDRRGSNQPQHF.